The 28 T cell receptor beta chains below come from one sample, sequenced in a study of radiation and T cells in renal cell carcinoma. Time point denoted: blood 4 weeks post-SBRT, at nephrectomy. Treatment described: 15 Gy SBRT to primary tumor, nephrectomy 4 weeks later. Repertoires were generated with immunoSEQ multiplex PCR, while TCRdb's copy carries only in-frame clones and drops some. The sample carries some 100,000 clones, 84% recorded once. The sample was blood, taken from a patient whose treatment included radiotherapy and nephrectomy. The source is a man in his fifties or sixties with renal cell carcinoma.

CDR3 nucleotide sequence: TGTGCCAGCAGCCCGAGCCGCCGGACAGGCCAGAACACTGAAGCTTTCTTT. It codes for CASSPSRRTGQNTEAFF. The chain is built from TRBV7-9 and TRBJ1-1; 7 bases are a match to TRBD1. Germline CDR1 reads SEHNR; CDR2 reads FQNEAQ (reference sequence). The CDR3 spans 17 residues. V shed 5 bases, J shed 1 base, and the junction held 13 bases outside the gene matches.

The rearrangement uses TRBV6-5 and TRBJ1-5, with D uncertain. Germline values: CDR1 MNHEY, CDR2 SVGAGI. V was trimmed by 2 bases and J by 6 bases, leaving 11 bases between them. This CDR3 has 14 residues. CDR3 DNA sequence: TGTGCCAGCAGTTACAAACGCGGAGGTCAGCCCCAGCATTTT. It translates to CASSYKRGGQPQHF.

This clone has just one count. The V call is TRBV7-9, the J call TRBJ2-5; D uncertain. The CDR3 is made up of 13 amino acids. Germline V gene lookup returns CDR1 SEHNR and CDR2 FQNEAQ (reference sequence). Trimming removed 5 bases at V and 2 bases at J, with 9 bases between. CDR3: CASSPPPQETQYF. The CDR3 DNA reads TGTGCCAGCAGCCCCCCCCCACAAGAGACCCAGTACTTC.

Here the CDR3 DNA reads TGTGCCAGTAGTATCGGTAGGGGGCGATCCTACGAGCAGTACTTC. It is translated as CASSIGRGRSYEQYF. The chain recombines TRBV19 with TRBJ2-7; 7 positions agree with TRBD1. Germline V gene data show CDR1 as LNHDA and CDR2 as SQIVND (reference sequence). CDR3 length: 15 residues. The ends lost 3 bases at V and 1 base at J; junction bases unmatched: 6.

This clone has a single count. Here the CDR3 DNA reads TGTGCCAGCAGCCATCGATCCGGGGGGAGAGTCACCAAGATGAACACTGAAGCTTTCTTT. The encoded protein is CASSHRSGGRVTKMNTEAFF. The V gene is TRBV27, the J gene TRBJ1-1, with D possibly TRBD1 on 5 matching bases. The CDR3 covers 20 residues. Trimming took off 6 bases at V and 0 bases at J, with 29 bases between the two ends. Germline V gene lookup returns CDR1 MNHEY and CDR2 SMNVEV (reference sequence).

The gene calls are TRBV30 and TRBJ2-7; 8 bases align to TRBD1. J was trimmed by 1 base and V by 5 bases; bases with no gene match: 4. Germline CDR1 and CDR2: GTSNPN and SVGIG (reference sequence). The CDR3 loop spans 13 amino acids. This CDR3 reads CAWGWTGSYEQYF. As DNA, the CDR3 is TGTGCCTGGGGCTGGACAGGGTCCTACGAGCAGTACTTC.

CDR3 sequence (DNA): TGTGCCAGCTCCCTAGTGGCGGATAGCAATCAGCCCCAGCATTTT. It codes for CASSLVADSNQPQHF. This chain connects TRBV2 to TRBJ1-5; the D is unclear. CDR1 and CDR2 from the germline V gene are SNHLY and FYNNEI. The CDR3 extends over 15 amino acids. Between the trimmed V and J ends, which lost 8 bases and 0 bases, there was a span of 14 bases.

The chain is built from TRBV11-2 and TRBJ2-7, with D possibly being TRBD1 (6 bases). The V end lost 5 bases, the J end lost 3 bases, and 11 bases lay between the germline ends. The CDR3 length is 13 residues. Germline V lookup: CDR1 SGHAT, CDR2 FQNNGV. The CDR3 nucleotides are TGTGCCAGCAGCCCAGGGGTACTCTACGAGCAGTACTTC. Encoded protein: CASSPGVLYEQYF.

The chain couples TRBV2 to TRBJ1-2, with D maybe TRBD1 (5 bases). CDR1 SNHLY and CDR2 FYNNEI come from the germline V gene. The V gene lost 4 bases and the J gene lost 4 bases, with 16 bases spanning the gap. The CDR3 covers 15 residues. Here the CDR3 reads CASSVEGTLIYGYTF. CDR3 DNA sequence: TGTGCCAGCAGTGTAGAAGGGACCCTAATCTATGGCTACACCTTC.

The gene calls are TRBV6-5 and TRBJ2-3, with D tentatively TRBD2 (6 bases). In germline, CDR1 is MNHEY, CDR2 SVGAGI. Trimming removed 6 bases at V and 0 bases at J, with 13 bases between. The CDR3 has 15 amino acids. CDR3 residues: CASRPAGSSTDTQYF. The CDR3 DNA reads TGTGCCAGCAGACCAGCGGGTTCTAGCACAGATACGCAGTATTTT.

Of note for this clone: Sequence at one end of the junction differs from germline and may be a read error. V gene TRBV28 combines with J gene TRBJ1-1; D remains ambiguous. Per the germline V gene, CDR1 is MDHEN and CDR2 is SYDVKM. The CDR3 is 11 residues long. CDR3 sequence (DNA): TGTGCCAGCAGTTTTCTTTCGACGAAGACCTTT. This sequence encodes CASSFLSTKTF. The full variable domain, with the rest looked up from reference TRBV28 and TRBJ1-1, is DVKVTQSSRYLVKRTGEKVFLECVQDMDHENMFWYRQDPGLGLRLIYFSYDVKMKEKGDIPEGYSVSREKKERFSLILESASTNQTSMYLCASSFLSTKTFGQGTRLTVV.

The chain combines TRBV2 with TRBJ2-5, with 9 bases matching TRBD1. Near its end, the DNA agrees better with TRBJ2-7, so the J call may be wrong. The CDR3 is made up of 13 amino acids. The germline gives CDR1 SNHLY, CDR2 FYNNEI. CDR3 amino acids: CASTRDREDEQYF. The CDR3 DNA reads as TGTGCCAGCACCCGGGACAGGGAGGACGAGCAGTACTTC.

V usage is TRBV4-1 and J usage is TRBJ2-1, with 13 bases identical to TRBD2. The CDR3 has 18 residues. Germline V CDR1 and CDR2: MGHRA, YSYEKL. With 5 bases clipped from V and 4 bases from J, the junction kept 11 bases outside the gene matches. Written as DNA, the CDR3 is TGCGCCAGCAGCACCCGACTAGCGGGGGGATTCTCATACAATGAGCAGTTCTTC. Protein sequence: CASSTRLAGGFSYNEQFF.

The genes are TRBV5-1 and TRBJ1-5; TRBD1 agrees at 8 bases. This CDR3 spans 18 amino acids. V gave up 4 bases and J gave up 1 base; unmatched junction bases: 13. CDR1 is SGHRS and CDR2 is YFSETQ in the germline V gene. The CDR3 here is CASSQSYSDRESNQPQHF. The CDR3 DNA is TGCGCCAGCAGCCAGAGTTATTCGGACAGGGAGAGCAATCAGCCCCAGCATTTT.

This chain uses TRBV5-1 with TRBJ2-5; possibly TRBD1 for D (6 bases). The germline V and J ends were trimmed by 0 bases and 5 bases, with 11 bases remaining between them. Germline V gene data show CDR1 as SGHRS and CDR2 as YFSETQ. CDR3 length equals 14 residues. As DNA, the CDR3 is TGCGCCAGCAGCTTGGTTGGGGGCGACGAGACCCAGTACTTC. Protein sequence: CASSLVGGDETQYF.

The chain uses TRBV29-1 and TRBJ2-1; D gene unclear. Germline-derived CDR1 and CDR2 are SQVTM and ANQGSEA. V gave up 6 bases and J gave up 3 bases, with 9 bases separating them. CDR3 length equals 12 residues. The CDR3 protein is CSVARDYNEQFF. The CDR3 DNA follows: TGCAGCGTCGCAAGGGACTACAATGAGCAGTTCTTC.

This clone was counted a single time. The CDR3 is CASSYSWHSGDTQYF. The DNA of the CDR3 is TGTGCCAGCAGTTACTCCTGGCACAGCGGAGATACGCAGTATTTT. The genes are TRBV6-5 and TRBJ2-3, with D possibly TRBD2 on 5 matching bases. CDR1 and CDR2 from the germline V gene are MNHEY and SVGAGI. This CDR3 comprises 15 residues. V was clipped by 0 bases and J by 5 bases, with 12 bases between them.

The CDR3 region is CASSYYPGALTQYF. As DNA, the CDR3 is TGTGCCAGCAGTTATTATCCAGGGGCCCTGACCCAGTACTTC. The chain employs TRBV6-5 and TRBJ2-5, with a tentative D call TRBD1 (6 bases). The CDR3 totals 14 residues. CDR1 and CDR2 from the germline V gene are MNHEY and SVGAGI. The V end was cut by 3 bases, the J end by 7 bases, with 15 bases between.

The rearrangement links TRBV6-5 to TRBJ2-7; D gene ambiguous. This CDR3 spans 12 amino acids. Per germline, CDR1 MNHEY and CDR2 SVGAGI. Trimming removed 6 bases from V and 7 bases from J, with 13 bases in between. CDR3 sequence (DNA): TGTGCCAGCAGGCCCCGGGCTGGTGAGCAGTACTTC. Its translation is CASRPRAGEQYF.

The chain recombines TRBV9 with TRBJ2-2; D gene unclear. Germline lookup yields CDR1 SGDLS and CDR2 YYNGEE. The CDR3 has 13 residues. The germline V and J ends were trimmed by 0 bases and 4 bases, with 4 bases remaining between them. CDR3 coding DNA: TGTGCCAGCAGCGTAGCTACCACCGGGGAGCTGTTTTTT. Translating gives CASSVATTGELFF.

This rearrangement joins TRBV5-6 to TRBJ2-5; 9 nucleotides match TRBD1. The V gene end was trimmed by 3 bases and the J gene end by 3 bases; junction bases not matched to a gene: 6. This CDR3 has 15 amino acids. From germline, CDR1 is SGHDT and CDR2 YYEEEE. CDR3 in amino acids: CASSSVGTGKETQYF. DNA for the CDR3: TGTGCCAGCAGCTCGGTCGGGACAGGGAAAGAGACCCAGTACTTC.

The rearrangement uses TRBV5-5 and TRBJ1-1; TRBD1 might be the D (6 bases). The length of the CDR3 is 14 residues. V lost 3 bases and J lost 0, with 9 bases in between. The germline gives CDR1 SGHKS, CDR2 YYEKEE (reference sequence). CDR3 amino acids: CASSSGDLNTEAFF. The CDR3 DNA follows: TGTGCCAGCAGCTCAGGGGACTTGAACACTGAAGCTTTCTTT.

The V and J genes are TRBV9 and TRBJ2-2; tentative D call: TRBD1 (5 bases). V shed 4 bases and J shed 2 bases, with 12 bases lying between them. Germline CDR1 SGDLS, CDR2 YYNGEE. The CDR3 is made up of 15 amino acids. This CDR3 is CASSPHTGNTGELFF. Written as DNA, the CDR3 is TGTGCCAGCAGCCCTCATACAGGTAACACCGGGGAGCTGTTTTTT.

The chain combines TRBV7-8 with TRBJ2-5; D remains unclear. Trimming took 6 bases from V and 5 from J, leaving 16 bases between them. Germline lookup yields CDR1 SGHVS and CDR2 FQNEAQ. This CDR3 is built from 14 residues. CDR3 in amino acids: CASRLQKGLETQYF. DNA of the CDR3: TGTGCCAGCAGGCTTCAGAAAGGGCTGGAGACCCAGTACTTC.

V and J are TRBV5-4 and TRBJ2-5; no definite D call. The ends were cut back, 0 bases at V and 5 bases at J, with 14 bases in the middle. Looked up from germline, CDR1 is SGHNT and CDR2 is YYREEE (reference sequence). This CDR3 spans 15 amino acids. This chain's CDR3 is CASSLANMGGETQYF. The CDR3 DNA reads TGTGCCAGCAGCTTGGCTAACATGGGTGGGGAGACCCAGTACTTC. Drawing the rest from reference TRBV5-4 and TRBJ2-5, the complete variable domain is ETGVTQSPTHLIKTRGQQVTLRCSSQSGHNTVSWYQQALGQGPQFIFQYYREEENGRGNFPPRFSGLQFPNYSSELNVNALELDDSALYLCASSLANMGGETQYFGPGTRLLVL.

The chain couples TRBV5-1 to TRBJ2-5, with 7 nucleotides matching TRBD1. CDR3 length: 14 amino acids. The germline gives CDR1 SGHRS, CDR2 YFSETQ. The V and J ends lost 4 bases and 6 bases, in that order; junction bases with no gene match: 9. This CDR3 is CASSLQGDRKTQYF. DNA of the CDR3: TGCGCCAGCAGCCTCCAGGGGGATCGGAAGACCCAGTACTTC.

V and J are TRBV30 and TRBJ2-1, with 10 bases matching TRBD2. CDR1 and CDR2 from the germline V gene are GTSNPN and SVGIG (reference sequence). This CDR3 spans 18 amino acids. V trimming: 4 bases; J trimming: 6 bases; junction bases outside the gene matches: 18. Written as DNA, the CDR3 is TGTGCCTGGACTCCGGGACTAGCGCCCCGCATTGGGGTCAATGAGCAGTTCTTC. It translates to CAWTPGLAPRIGVNEQFF.

The V call is TRBV6-1, the J call TRBJ1-1; D unclear. Germline V lookup: CDR1 MNHNS, CDR2 SASEGT. The CDR3 contains 13 residues. The V end lost 8 bases, the J end lost 1 base, and 11 bases lay between the germline ends. CDR3: CASVATSNTEAFF. CDR3 nucleotides: TGTGCCAGCGTCGCCACCTCGAACACTGAAGCTTTCTTT.